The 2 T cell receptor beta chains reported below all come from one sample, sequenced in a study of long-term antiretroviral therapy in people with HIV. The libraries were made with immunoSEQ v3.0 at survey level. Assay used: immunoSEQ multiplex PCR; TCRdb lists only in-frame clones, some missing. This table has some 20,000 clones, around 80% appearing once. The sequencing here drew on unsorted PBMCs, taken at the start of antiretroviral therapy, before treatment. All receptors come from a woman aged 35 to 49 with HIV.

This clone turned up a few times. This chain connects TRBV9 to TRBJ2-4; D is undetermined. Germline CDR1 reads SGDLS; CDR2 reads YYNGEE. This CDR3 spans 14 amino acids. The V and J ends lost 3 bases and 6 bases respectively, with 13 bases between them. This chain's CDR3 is CASSASDASNIQYF. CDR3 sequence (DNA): TGTGCCAGCAGCGCTTCAGACGCTTCAAACATTCAGTACTTC.

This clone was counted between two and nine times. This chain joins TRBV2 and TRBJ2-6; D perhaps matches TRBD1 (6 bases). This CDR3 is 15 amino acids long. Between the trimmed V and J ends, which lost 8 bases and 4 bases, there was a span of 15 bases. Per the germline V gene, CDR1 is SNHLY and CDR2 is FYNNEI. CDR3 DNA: TGTGCCAGCGATCAACAGGGAACAGGGGCCAACGTCCTGACTTTC. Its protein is CASDQQGTGANVLTF.